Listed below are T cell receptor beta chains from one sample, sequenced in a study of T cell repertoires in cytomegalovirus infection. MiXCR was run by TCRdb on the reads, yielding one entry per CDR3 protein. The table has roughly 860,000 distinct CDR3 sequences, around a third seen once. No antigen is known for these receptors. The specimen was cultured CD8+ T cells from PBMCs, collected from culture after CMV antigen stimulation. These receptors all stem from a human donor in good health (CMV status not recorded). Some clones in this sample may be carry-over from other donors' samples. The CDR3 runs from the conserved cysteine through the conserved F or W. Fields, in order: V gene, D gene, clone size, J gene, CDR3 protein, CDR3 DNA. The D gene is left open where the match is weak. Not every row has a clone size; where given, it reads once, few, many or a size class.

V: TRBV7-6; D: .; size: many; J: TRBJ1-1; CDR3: CASSTRDGNTEAFF; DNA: TGTGCCAGCAGCACCCGGGACGGAAACACTGAAGCTTTCTTT
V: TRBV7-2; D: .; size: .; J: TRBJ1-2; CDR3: CASSPIPRAANYGYTF; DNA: TGTGCCAGCAGCCCTATACCCAGGGCTGCTAACTATGGCTACACCTTC
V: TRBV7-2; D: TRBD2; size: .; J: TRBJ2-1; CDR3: CASSTSGGVDEQFF; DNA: TGTGCCAGCAGTACTAGCGGGGGGGTCGATGAGCAGTTCTTC
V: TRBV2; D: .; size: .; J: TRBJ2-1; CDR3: CASSEKGGEQFF; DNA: TGTGCCAGCAGTGAAAAGGGCGGCGAGCAGTTCTTC
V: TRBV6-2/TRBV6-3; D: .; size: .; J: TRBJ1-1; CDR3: CASSYTSEEAFF; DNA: TGTGCCAGCAGTTACACCTCAGAGGAAGCTTTCTTT
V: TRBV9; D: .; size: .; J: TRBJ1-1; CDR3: CASSEKPGNTEAFF; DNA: TGTGCCAGCAGCGAAAAACCAGGGAACACTGAAGCTTTCTTT
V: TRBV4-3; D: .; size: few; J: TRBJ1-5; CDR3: CASSQVVYQPQHF; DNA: TGCGCCAGCAGCCAGGTGGTATATCAGCCCCAGCATTTT
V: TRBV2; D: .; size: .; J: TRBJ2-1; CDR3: CASKDIWNEQFF; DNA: TGTGCCAGTAAGGACATTTGGAATGAGCAGTTCTTC
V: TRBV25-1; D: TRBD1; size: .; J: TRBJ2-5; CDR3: CASSEDRGPGETQYF; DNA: TGTGCCAGCAGTGAAGACAGGGGGCCGGGGGAGACCCAGTACTTC
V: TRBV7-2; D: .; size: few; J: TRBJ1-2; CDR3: CASSLTSLYGYTF; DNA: TGTGCCAGCAGCTTGACTTCGCTCTATGGCTACACCTTC
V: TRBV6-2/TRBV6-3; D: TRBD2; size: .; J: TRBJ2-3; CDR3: CASSYSSGLAGDTQYF; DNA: TGTGCCAGCAGTTACTCTTCGGGACTAGCCGGAGATACGCAGTATTTT